A single T cell receptor (beta chain) is shown here with its context. The sample's treatment: randomized to nivolumab then ipilimumab (arm A) or the reverse (arm B). No patient had prior DNA-damaging chemotherapy. From thawed PBMCs, live CD3+CD8+ cells negative for CD19 and CD56 were sorted. The sample comes from a study of sequential checkpoint blockade in melanoma. Study-wide background: First-line arms were nivolumab then ipilimumab, or the reverse, randomized 1:1. Maintenance nivolumab came after either treatment sequence.

Per the germline V gene, CDR1 is SQVTM and CDR2 is ANQGSEA. The CDR3 has 15 amino acids. V was shortened by 4 bases and J by 0 bases, with 12 bases between the two germline ends. Clones were read by immunoSEQ multiplex PCR, and TCRdb kept only the in-frame ones, dropping some. The table records over 15,000 clones, approximately 80% of them present only once. The TCR comes from a human donor with melanoma. The sequenced sample was CD8+ T cells sorted from blood (inferred from file names), obtained from a patient given nivolumab and ipilimumab in sequence. The chain is built from TRBV29-1 and TRBJ1-4; D is ambiguous. CDR3 bases: TGCAGCGTTGGTACAGAGGAGGCAACTAATGAAAAACTGTTTTTT. This sequence encodes CSVGTEEATNEKLFF.